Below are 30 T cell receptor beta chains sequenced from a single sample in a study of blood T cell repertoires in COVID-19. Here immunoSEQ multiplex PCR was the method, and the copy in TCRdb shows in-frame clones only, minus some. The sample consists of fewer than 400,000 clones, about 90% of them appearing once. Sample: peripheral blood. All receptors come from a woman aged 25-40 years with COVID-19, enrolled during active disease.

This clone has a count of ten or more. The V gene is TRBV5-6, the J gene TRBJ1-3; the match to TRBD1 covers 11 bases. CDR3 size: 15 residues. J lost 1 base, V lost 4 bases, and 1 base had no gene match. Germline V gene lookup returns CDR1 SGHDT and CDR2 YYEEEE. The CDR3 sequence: CASSGTGGSGNTIYF. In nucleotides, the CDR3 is TGTGCCAGCAGCGGGACAGGGGGTTCTGGAAACACCATATATTTT.

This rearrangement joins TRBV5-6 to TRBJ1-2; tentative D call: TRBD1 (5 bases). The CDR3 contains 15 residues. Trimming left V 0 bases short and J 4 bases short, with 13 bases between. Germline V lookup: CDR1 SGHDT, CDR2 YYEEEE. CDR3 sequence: CASSLAERGTYGYTF. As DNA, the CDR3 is TGTGCCAGCAGCTTGGCCGAACGGGGGACCTATGGCTACACCTTC.

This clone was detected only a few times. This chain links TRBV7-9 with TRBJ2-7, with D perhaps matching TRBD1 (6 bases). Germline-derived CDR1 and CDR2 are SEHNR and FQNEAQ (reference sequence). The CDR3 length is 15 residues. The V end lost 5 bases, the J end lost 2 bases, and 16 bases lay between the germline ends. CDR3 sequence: CASSPRTAGAYEQYF. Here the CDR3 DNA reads TGTGCCAGCAGCCCAAGGACAGCCGGCGCCTACGAGCAGTACTTC.

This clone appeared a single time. As DNA, the CDR3 is TGTGCCAGCAGTTTTATAGTGGGCTCTTATAATTCACCCCTCCACTTT. It is translated as CASSFIVGSYNSPLHF. J is TRBJ1-6 and V is TRBV27, with D hard to call. V lost 3 bases, J lost 4 bases, and 13 bases lay in between. This CDR3 contains 16 residues. Germline loops: CDR1 MNHEY, CDR2 SMNVEV (reference sequence).

Written as DNA, the CDR3 is TGTGCCAGCGCTTCAGGTTGGGAGGTCTACAATGAGCAGTTCTTC. Its translation: CASASGWEVYNEQFF. The chain has TRBV6-5 and TRBJ2-1, with a weak D call TRBD2 (6 bases). The CDR3 extends over 15 amino acids. Trimming removed 8 bases from V and 3 bases from J, with 17 bases in between. CDR1 is MNHEY and CDR2 is SVGAGI in the germline V gene.

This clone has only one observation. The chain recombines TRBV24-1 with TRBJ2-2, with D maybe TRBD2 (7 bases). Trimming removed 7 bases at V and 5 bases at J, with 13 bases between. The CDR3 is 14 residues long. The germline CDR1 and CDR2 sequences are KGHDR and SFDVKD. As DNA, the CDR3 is TGTGCCACCAGAGGGGGGGTTTCAACCGGGGAGCTGTTTTTT. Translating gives CATRGGVSTGELFF.

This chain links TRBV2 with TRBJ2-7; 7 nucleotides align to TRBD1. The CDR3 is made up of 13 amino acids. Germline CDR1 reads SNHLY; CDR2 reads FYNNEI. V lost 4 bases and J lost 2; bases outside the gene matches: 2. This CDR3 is CASSVDRAYEQYF. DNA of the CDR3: TGTGCCAGCAGTGTAGACAGGGCCTACGAGCAGTACTTC. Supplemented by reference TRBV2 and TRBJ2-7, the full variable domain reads EPEVTQTPSHQVTQMGQEVILRCVPISNHLYFYWYRQILGQKVEFLVSFYNNEISEKSEIFDDQFSVERPDGSNFTLKIRSTKLEDSAMYFCASSVDRAYEQYFGPGTRLTVT.

The DNA for the CDR3 is TGTGCCAGCAGCGAAGAACTAGCGGGGGGCCTCTACGAGCAGTACTTC. Translated, it gives CASSEELAGGLYEQYF. The chain links TRBV9 to TRBJ2-7; 12 positions agree with TRBD2. Germline CDR1 is SGDLS and CDR2 is YYNGEE. V lost 3 bases and J lost 3; bases outside the gene matches: 7. The CDR3 covers 16 residues. Based on the CDR3 plus reference TRBV9 and TRBJ2-7, the full variable domain is DSGVTQTPKHLITATGQRVTLRCSPRSGDLSVYWYQQSLDQGLQFLIQYYNGEERAKGNILERFSAQQFPDLHSELNLSSLELGDSALYFCASSEELAGGLYEQYFGPGTRLTVT.

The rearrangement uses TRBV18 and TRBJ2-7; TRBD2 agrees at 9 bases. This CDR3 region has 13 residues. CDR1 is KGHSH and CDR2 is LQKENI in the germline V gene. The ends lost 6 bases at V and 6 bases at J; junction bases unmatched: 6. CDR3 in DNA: TGTGCCAGCTCGTCGAGCGGGGGGTTCGAGCAGTACTTC. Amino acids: CASSSSGGFEQYF.

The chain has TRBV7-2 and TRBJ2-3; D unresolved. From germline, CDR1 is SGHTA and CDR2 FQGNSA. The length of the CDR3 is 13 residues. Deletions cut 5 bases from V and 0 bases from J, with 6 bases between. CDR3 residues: CASSNSSTDTQYF. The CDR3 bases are TGTGCCAGCAGCAACTCTAGCACAGATACGCAGTATTTT. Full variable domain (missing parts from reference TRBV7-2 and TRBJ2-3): GAGVSQSPSNKVTEKGKDVELRCDPISGHTALYWYRQSLGQGLEFLIYFQGNSAPDKSGLPSDRFSAERTGGSVSTLTIQRTQQEDSAVYLCASSNSSTDTQYFGPGTRLTVL.

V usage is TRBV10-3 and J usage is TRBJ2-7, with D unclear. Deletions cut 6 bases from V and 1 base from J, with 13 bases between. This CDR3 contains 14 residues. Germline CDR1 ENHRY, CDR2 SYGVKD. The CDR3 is CAISPGSPSYEQYF. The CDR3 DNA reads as TGTGCCATCAGCCCCGGGTCTCCGTCCTACGAGCAGTACTTC.

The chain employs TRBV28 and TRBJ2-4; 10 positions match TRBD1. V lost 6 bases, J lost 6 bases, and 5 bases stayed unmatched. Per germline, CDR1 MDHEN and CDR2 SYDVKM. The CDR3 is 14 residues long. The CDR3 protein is CASSSGQGGNIQYF. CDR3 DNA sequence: TGTGCCAGCAGCTCTGGACAGGGGGGAAACATTCAGTACTTC.

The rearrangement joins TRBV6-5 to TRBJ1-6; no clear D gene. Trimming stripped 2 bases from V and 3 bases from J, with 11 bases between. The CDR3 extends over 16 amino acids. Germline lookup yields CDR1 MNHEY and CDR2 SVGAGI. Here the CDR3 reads CASSYTAGFYNSPLHF. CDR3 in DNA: TGTGCCAGCAGTTACACCGCAGGCTTCTATAATTCACCCCTCCACTTT.

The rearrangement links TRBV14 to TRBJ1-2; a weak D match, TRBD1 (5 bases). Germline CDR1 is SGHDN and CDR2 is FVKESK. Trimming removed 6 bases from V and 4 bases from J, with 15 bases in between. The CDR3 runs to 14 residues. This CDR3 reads CASSQGPEGYGYTF. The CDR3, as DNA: TGTGCCAGCAGTCAGGGACCGGAGGGCTATGGCTACACCTTC.

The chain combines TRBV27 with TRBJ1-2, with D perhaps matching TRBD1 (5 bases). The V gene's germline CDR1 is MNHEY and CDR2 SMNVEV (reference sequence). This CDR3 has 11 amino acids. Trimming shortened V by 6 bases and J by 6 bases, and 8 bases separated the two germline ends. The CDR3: CASRGLNGYTF. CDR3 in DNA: TGTGCCAGCAGGGGGCTGAATGGCTACACCTTC.

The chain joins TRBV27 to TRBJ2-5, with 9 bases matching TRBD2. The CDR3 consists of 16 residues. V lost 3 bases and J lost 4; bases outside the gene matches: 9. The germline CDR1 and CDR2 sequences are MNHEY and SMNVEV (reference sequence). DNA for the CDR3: TGTGCCAGCAGTTTTGAAGGCGGGGGGGCCGGAGAGACCCAGTACTTC. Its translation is CASSFEGGGAGETQYF.

The CDR3 bases are TGCGCCAGCAAGGAGGGTAGCGGGGGTATCACCGGGGAGCTGTTTTTT. Protein sequence: CASKEGSGGITGELFF. J is TRBJ2-2 and V is TRBV5-1; 9 positions match TRBD2. CDR1 and CDR2 from the germline V gene are SGHRS and YFSETQ. The CDR3 is 16 residues long. The J segment lost 4 bases and the V segment lost 6 bases, leaving 10 bases of the junction unmatched.

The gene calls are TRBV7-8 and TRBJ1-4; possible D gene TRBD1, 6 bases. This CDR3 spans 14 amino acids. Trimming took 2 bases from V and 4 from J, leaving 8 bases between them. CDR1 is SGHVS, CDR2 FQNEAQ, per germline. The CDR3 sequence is CASSLTGYNEKLFF. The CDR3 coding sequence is TGTGCCAGCAGCTTAACAGGGTATAATGAAAAACTGTTTTTT.

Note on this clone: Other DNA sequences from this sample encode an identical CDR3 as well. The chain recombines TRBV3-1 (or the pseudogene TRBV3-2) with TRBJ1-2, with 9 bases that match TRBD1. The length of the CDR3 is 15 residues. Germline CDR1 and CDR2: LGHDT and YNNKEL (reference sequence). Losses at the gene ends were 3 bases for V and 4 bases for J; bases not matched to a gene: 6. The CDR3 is CASSHRDRETYGYTF. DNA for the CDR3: TGTGCCAGCAGCCACCGGGACAGGGAGACCTATGGCTACACCTTC.

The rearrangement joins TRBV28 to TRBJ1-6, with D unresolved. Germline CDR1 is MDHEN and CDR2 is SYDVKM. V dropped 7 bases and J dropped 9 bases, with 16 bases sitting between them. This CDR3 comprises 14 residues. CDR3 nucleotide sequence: TGTGCCAGCACCCCACGGGAGGACTCTTCACCCCTCCACTTT. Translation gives CASTPREDSSPLHF.

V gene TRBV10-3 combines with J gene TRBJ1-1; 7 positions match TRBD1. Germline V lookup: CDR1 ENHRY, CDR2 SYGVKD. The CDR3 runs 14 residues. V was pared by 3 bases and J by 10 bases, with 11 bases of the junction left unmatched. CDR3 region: CAISDGTVGPGAFF. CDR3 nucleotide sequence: TGTGCCATCAGTGATGGGACAGTTGGGCCAGGAGCTTTCTTT.

The CDR3 DNA reads TGTGCCAGCAGTATCCCACAATCGGGAAATGAGCAGTTCTTC. Residues: CASSIPQSGNEQFF. This chain uses TRBV25-1 with TRBJ2-1, with D possibly being TRBD2 (5 bases). V lost 5 bases to trimming and J lost 7 bases, with 15 bases between them. CDR1 is MGHDK and CDR2 is SYGVNS in the germline V gene. This CDR3 spans 14 amino acids. Drawing the rest from reference TRBV25-1 and TRBJ2-1, the complete variable domain is EADIYQTPRYLVIGTGKKITLECSQTMGHDKMYWYQQDPGMELHLIHYSYGVNSTEKGDLSSESTVSRIRTEHFPLTLESARPSHTSQYLCASSIPQSGNEQFFGPGTRLTVL.

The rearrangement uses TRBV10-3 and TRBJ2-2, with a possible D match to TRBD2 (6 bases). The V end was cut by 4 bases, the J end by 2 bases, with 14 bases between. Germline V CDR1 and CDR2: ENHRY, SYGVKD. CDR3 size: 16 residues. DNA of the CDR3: TGTGCCATCAGTGTCCGGGACTCCTTAAACACCGGGGAGCTGTTTTTT. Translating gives CAISVRDSLNTGELFF.

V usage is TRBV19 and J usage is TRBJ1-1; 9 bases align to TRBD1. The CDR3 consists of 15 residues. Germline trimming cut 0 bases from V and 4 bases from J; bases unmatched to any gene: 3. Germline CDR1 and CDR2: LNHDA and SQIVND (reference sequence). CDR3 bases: TGTGCCAGTAGTATAGATGCGACAGGGGGCACTGAAGCTTTCTTT. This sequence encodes CASSIDATGGTEAFF.

The CDR3 DNA reads TGTGCCAGCAGCTTAGGCGGGACAGGGGGCTACGAGCAGTACTTC. It encodes CASSLGGTGGYEQYF. V gene TRBV7-9 combines with J gene TRBJ2-7; 11 nucleotides line up with TRBD1. J gave up 3 bases and V 1 base, and 2 bases lay outside the gene matches. CDR1 is SEHNR, CDR2 FQNEAQ, per germline (reference sequence). The CDR3 spans 15 residues. Full variable domain (remainder filled in from reference TRBV7-9 and TRBJ2-7): DTGVSQNPRHKITKRGQNVTFRCDPISEHNRLYWYRQTLGQGPEFLTYFQNEAQLEKSRLLSDRFSAERPKGSFSTLEIQRTEQGDSAMYLCASSLGGTGGYEQYFGPGTRLTVT.

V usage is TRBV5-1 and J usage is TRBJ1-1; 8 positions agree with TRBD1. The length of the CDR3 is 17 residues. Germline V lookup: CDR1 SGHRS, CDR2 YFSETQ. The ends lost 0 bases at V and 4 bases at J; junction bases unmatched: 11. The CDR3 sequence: CASSLEARGLGGTEAFF. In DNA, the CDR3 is TGCGCCAGCAGCTTGGAGGCCAGGGGGCTTGGAGGCACTGAAGCTTTCTTT. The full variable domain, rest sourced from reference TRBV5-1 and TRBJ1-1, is KAGVTQTPRYLIKTRGQQVTLSCSPISGHRSVSWYQQTPGQGLQFLFEYFSETQRNKGNFPGRFSGRQFSNSRSEMNVSTLELGDSALYLCASSLEARGLGGTEAFFGQGTRLTVV.

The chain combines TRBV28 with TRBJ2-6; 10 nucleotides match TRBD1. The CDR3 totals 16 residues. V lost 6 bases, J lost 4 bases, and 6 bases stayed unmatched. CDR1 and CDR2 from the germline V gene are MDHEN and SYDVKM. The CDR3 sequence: CASSRGQGKGANVLTF. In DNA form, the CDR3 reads TGTGCCAGCAGCCGGGGACAGGGGAAGGGGGCCAACGTCCTGACTTTC.

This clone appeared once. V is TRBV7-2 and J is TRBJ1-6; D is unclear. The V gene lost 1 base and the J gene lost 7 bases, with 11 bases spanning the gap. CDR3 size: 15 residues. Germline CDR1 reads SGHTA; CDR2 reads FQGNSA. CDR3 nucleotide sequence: TGTGCCAGCAGCTTAGGTGCACTAGGGAATTCACCCCTCCACTTT. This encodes CASSLGALGNSPLHF.

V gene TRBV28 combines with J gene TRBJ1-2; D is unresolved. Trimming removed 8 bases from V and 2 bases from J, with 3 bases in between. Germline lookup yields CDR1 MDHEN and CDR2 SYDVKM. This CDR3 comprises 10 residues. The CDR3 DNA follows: TGTGCCAGCGAGAACTATGGCTACACCTTC. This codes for CASENYGYTF.

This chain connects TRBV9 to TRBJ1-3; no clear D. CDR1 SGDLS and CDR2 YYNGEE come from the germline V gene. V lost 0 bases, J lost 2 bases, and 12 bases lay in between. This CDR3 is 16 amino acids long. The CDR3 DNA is TGTGCCAGCAGCGTAGATCCGGGATTCGCTGGAAACACCATATATTTT. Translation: CASSVDPGFAGNTIYF.